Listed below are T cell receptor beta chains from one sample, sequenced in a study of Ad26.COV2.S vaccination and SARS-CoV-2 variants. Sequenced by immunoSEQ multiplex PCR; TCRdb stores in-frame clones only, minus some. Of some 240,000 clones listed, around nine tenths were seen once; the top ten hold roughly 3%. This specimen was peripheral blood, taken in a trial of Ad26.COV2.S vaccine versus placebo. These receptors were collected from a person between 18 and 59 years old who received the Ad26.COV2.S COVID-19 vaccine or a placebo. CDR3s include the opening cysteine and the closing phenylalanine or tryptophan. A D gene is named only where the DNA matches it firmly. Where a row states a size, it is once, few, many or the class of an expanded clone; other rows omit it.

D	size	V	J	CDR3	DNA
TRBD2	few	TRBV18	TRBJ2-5	CASSPGGGETQYF	TGTGCCAGCTCACCAGGCGGGGGGGAGACCCAGTACTTC
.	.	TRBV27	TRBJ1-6	CASSPQDSLGPLHF	TGTGCCAGCAGTCCCCAAGACAGTTTGGGTCCCCTCCACTTT
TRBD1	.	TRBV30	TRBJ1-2	CAWSVGGRYGYTF	TGTGCCTGGAGTGTAGGGGGCAGATATGGCTACACCTTC
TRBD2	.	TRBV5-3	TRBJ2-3	CARSPGGINRTDTQYF	TGTGCCAGAAGCCCGGGAGGAATCAATCGCACAGATACGCAGTATTTT
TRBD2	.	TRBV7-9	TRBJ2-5	CASSLDAGAQETQYF	TGTGCCAGCAGCTTAGACGCGGGAGCCCAAGAGACCCAGTACTTC
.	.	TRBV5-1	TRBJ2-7	CASSPGTETYEQYF	TGCGCCAGCAGCCCCGGGACGGAAACCTACGAGCAGTACTTC
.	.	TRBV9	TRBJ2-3	CASSAADTQYF	TGTGCCAGCAGCGCGGCAGATACGCAGTATTTT
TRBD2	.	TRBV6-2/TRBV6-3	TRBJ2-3	CASSQVGTINTQYF	TGTGCCAGCAGCCAAGTTGGGACTATAAATACGCAGTATTTT
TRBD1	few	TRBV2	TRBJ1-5	CASSPTGVPEQPQHF	TGTGCCAGCAGTCCGACAGGGGTACCAGAACAGCCCCAGCATTTT
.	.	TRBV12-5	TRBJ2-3	CASGPTTWADTQYF	TGTGCTAGTGGTCCTACTACGTGGGCAGATACGCAGTATTTT
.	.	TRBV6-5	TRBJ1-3	CASSYGRGRSGNTIYF	TGTGCCAGCAGTTACGGTCGGGGTCGCTCTGGAAACACCATATATTTT
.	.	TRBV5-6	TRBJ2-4	CASSRWTVAKNIQYF	TGTGCCAGCAGCAGATGGACGGTAGCCAAAAACATTCAGTACTTC
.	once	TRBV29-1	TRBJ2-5	CSAVPTFLQETQYF	TGCAGCGCGGTACCGACGTTTTTACAAGAGACCCAGTACTTC
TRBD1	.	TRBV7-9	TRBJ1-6	CASSSTGGMSSYNSPLHF	TGTGCCAGCAGCTCAACAGGGGGGATGAGCTCCTATAATTCACCCCTCCACTTT
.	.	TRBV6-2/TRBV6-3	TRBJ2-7	CASSYSKSIGAYEQYF	TGTGCCAGCAGTTACTCGAAGAGCATCGGGGCCTACGAGCAGTACTTC
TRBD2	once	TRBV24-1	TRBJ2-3	CATSESGGVSDTQYF	TGTGCCACCAGTGAAAGCGGGGGGGTCTCAGATACGCAGTATTTT
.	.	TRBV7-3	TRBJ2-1	CASSLDAGEQFF	TGTGCCAGCAGCTTGGACGCGGGTGAGCAGTTCTTC
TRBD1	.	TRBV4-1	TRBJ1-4	CASSQALLGTAHEKLFF	TGCGCCAGCAGCCAAGCGCTACTAGGGACAGCCCATGAAAAACTGTTTTTT
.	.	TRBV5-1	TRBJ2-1	CASKGYGTIPPYNEQFF	TGCGCCAGCAAAGGCTATGGGACAATACCACCCTACAATGAGCAGTTCTTC
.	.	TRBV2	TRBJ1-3	CASGDTSSGNTIYF	TGTGCCAGCGGGGACACGAGCTCTGGAAACACCATATATTTT
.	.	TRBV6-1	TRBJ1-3	CASSDKRGAGNTIYF	TGTGCCAGCAGTGACAAGAGAGGGGCTGGAAACACCATATATTTT
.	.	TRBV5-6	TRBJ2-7	CASSIRQRFYEQYF	TGTGCCAGCAGCATTCGACAGCGCTTCTACGAGCAGTACTTC